The sequence of this T cell receptor beta chain was determined in a study of patients and donors after allogeneic stem cell transplantation. TCRdb ran MiXCR on the RT-PCR reads and lists one entry per CDR3 protein. The sample holds 24,000 or so distinct CDR3 sequences, around 29% seen once. V was clipped by 7 bases and J by 3 bases, with 18 bases between them. The germline CDR1 and CDR2 sequences are MNHEY and SMNVEV (reference sequence). The CDR3 spans 15 residues. This clonotype originated in a human donor who was either an allogeneic HSCT recipient or a stem cell or donor lymphocyte infusion donor (not recorded which). It is not recorded whose cells these are; they may come from a transplant donor. The V gene is TRBV27, the J gene TRBJ2-5, with D maybe TRBD1 (5 bases). Material: blood, either unsorted or a sorted T cell fraction (not recorded which). The CDR3 DNA is TGTGCCAGCATGAAACAGGTCTCTCGGGAAGAGACCCAGTACTTC. The encoded protein is CASMKQVSREETQYF.